This entry describes one T cell receptor beta chain. Its antigen is undetermined. Measured with immunoSEQ multiplex PCR; TCRdb has only the in-frame clones, and not every one. There are 1,500,000 or so clones in the sample; more than 95% occur only once, and 0.95% to 1.5% lies in the top ten. The donor cohort consisted entirely of Caucasian adults residing in Nashville, Tennessee. Researchers partitioned CD4+ cells into CD45RA+ naive and CD45RA-negative memory subsets. These data belong to a study of shared clonotypes between healthy human individuals. Study observations and caveats: Naive subsets generally exceeded memory subsets in estimated richness.

Germline CDR1 GTSNPN, CDR2 SVGIG (reference sequence). The J segment lost 0 bases and the V segment lost 4 bases, leaving 2 bases of the junction unmatched. CDR3 length equals 14 residues. The V and J genes are TRBV30 and TRBJ2-1, with 8 positions matching TRBD1. This TCR came from a man in his thirties or forties in good health. Specimen: naive CD4+ T cells sorted from blood. Subset of the sample: CD45RA+ positively selected. The CDR3, as DNA: TGTGCCTGGACCACAGGGGGCTCCTACAATGAGCAGTTCTTC. This encodes CAWTTGGSYNEQFF.